A single sample is the source of the 18 T cell receptor beta chains below, sequenced in a study of CD4 T cells in relation to SARS-CoV-2 and coronaviruses. The table came from immunoSEQ multiplex PCR; TCRdb's copy has only in-frame clones and leaves some out. The data show 60,000 to 65,000 clones, about 95% seen once. The unexposed donors gave CD4+ T cells in 2011-2018, prior to COVID-19. Specimen: naive CD4+ T cells from PBMCs. The subset denotes: naive CD4+ T cells isolated by negative enrichment. All receptors derive from a human donor in good health.

The chain links TRBV6-6 to TRBJ2-1, with TRBD2 matching 8 bases. V lost 9 bases and J lost 3; bases outside the gene matches: 1. From germline, CDR1 is MNHNY and CDR2 SVGAGI (reference sequence). This CDR3 spans 12 amino acids. CDR3 region: CARAGGYNEQFF. The DNA of the CDR3 is TGTGCCAGGGCGGGGGGCTACAATGAGCAGTTCTTC.

V usage is TRBV10-3 and J usage is TRBJ2-7; 8 bases line up with TRBD1. V lost 6 bases, J lost 2 bases, and 6 bases stayed unmatched. CDR1 is ENHRY, CDR2 SYGVKD, per germline. This CDR3 region has 14 residues. The chain's CDR3 is CAISSGGLPYEQYF. The CDR3 nucleotides are TGTGCCATCAGCTCAGGGGGCCTTCCCTACGAGCAGTACTTC.

The J gene is TRBJ2-5, the V gene TRBV5-1; 7 nucleotides agree with TRBD1. The CDR3 spans 14 residues. J gave up 14 bases and V 2 bases, and 15 bases lay outside the gene matches. Germline V gene lookup returns CDR1 SGHRS and CDR2 YFSETQ. The CDR3: CASSLPGQLSNAYF. CDR3 DNA sequence: TGCGCCAGCAGCTTACCGGGACAGCTGTCCAACGCATACTTC.

The chain is built from TRBV4-2 and TRBJ1-6; no reliable D call. Germline V gives CDR1 LGHNA, CDR2 YNFKEQ. V was pared by 0 bases and J by 7 bases, with 10 bases between. This CDR3 is 15 amino acids long. The CDR3 sequence is CASSQDLGWNSPLHF. The CDR3 DNA follows: TGTGCCAGCAGCCAAGATCTAGGGTGGAATTCACCCCTCCACTTT.

The rearrangement uses TRBV28 and TRBJ1-1, with D uncertain. This CDR3 has 14 amino acids. V lost 3 bases and J 0 bases, leaving 8 bases between the germline ends. Germline values: CDR1 MDHEN, CDR2 SYDVKM. CDR3 residues: CASSLAAMNTEAFF. The CDR3 region has the DNA TGTGCCAGCAGTTTGGCTGCCATGAACACTGAAGCTTTCTTT.

The rearrangement links TRBV11-2 to TRBJ2-7; D is unresolved. Germline values: CDR1 SGHAT, CDR2 FQNNGV. CDR3 size: 13 residues. Deletions cut 0 bases from V and 4 bases from J, with 7 bases between. CDR3: CASSLESQYEQYF. The CDR3 DNA is TGTGCCAGCAGCTTAGAAAGTCAGTACGAGCAGTACTTC.

This chain uses TRBV24-1 with TRBJ2-3; possibly TRBD2 for D (5 bases). The CDR3 length is 15 residues. Germline V gene sequence: CDR1 KGHDR, CDR2 SFDVKD. V was pared by 4 bases and J by 1 base, with 11 bases between. The chain's CDR3 is CATSEPWRGTDTQYF. CDR3 nucleotides: TGTGCCACCAGTGAACCCTGGCGGGGCACAGATACGCAGTATTTT.

The chain joins TRBV19 to TRBJ2-7, with TRBD1 identical over 7 bases. The J segment lost 2 bases and the V segment lost 8 bases, leaving 9 bases of the junction unmatched. Germline-derived CDR1 and CDR2 are LNHDA and SQIVND (reference sequence). The CDR3 has 14 residues. The CDR3 is CASANRGLTYEQYF. In nucleotides, the CDR3 is TGTGCCAGTGCCAACAGGGGTCTTACCTACGAGCAGTACTTC. Drawing the rest from reference TRBV19 and TRBJ2-7, the complete variable domain is DGGITQSPKYLFRKEGQNVTLSCEQNLNHDAMYWYRQDPGQGLRLIYYSQIVNDFQKGDIAEGYSVSREKKESFPLTVTSAQKNPTAFYLCASANRGLTYEQYFGPGTRLTVT.

The V call is TRBV19, the J call TRBJ2-7; maybe TRBD1 (6 bases). Germline V gives CDR1 LNHDA, CDR2 SQIVND (reference sequence). This CDR3 contains 17 residues. The germline V and J ends were trimmed by 6 bases and 3 bases, with 24 bases remaining between them. CDR3 amino acids: CASSPDNYPGAGYEQYF. In nucleotides, the CDR3 is TGTGCCAGTAGCCCCGACAACTATCCAGGGGCGGGCTACGAGCAGTACTTC. The variable domain in full, completed from reference TRBV19 and TRBJ2-7, reads DGGITQSPKYLFRKEGQNVTLSCEQNLNHDAMYWYRQDPGQGLRLIYYSQIVNDFQKGDIAEGYSVSREKKESFPLTVTSAQKNPTAFYLCASSPDNYPGAGYEQYFGPGTRLTVT.

The chain carries TRBV6-4 and TRBJ2-3; a possible D gene is TRBD2 (5 bases). This CDR3 has 15 residues. V was trimmed by 0 bases and J by 1 base, leaving 8 bases between them. The germline V gene encodes CDR1 MRHNA and CDR2 SNTAGT. Here the CDR3 DNA reads TGTGCCAGCAGTGACTCGGGAGCCGGCACAGATACGCAGTATTTT. It codes for CASSDSGAGTDTQYF.

The gene calls are TRBV6-5 and TRBJ2-5, with D hard to call. This CDR3 is 14 amino acids long. CDR1 MNHEY and CDR2 SVGAGI come from the germline V gene. The V and J ends lost 3 bases and 1 base respectively, with 9 bases between them. This CDR3 is CASSYTIAQETQYF. CDR3 nucleotides: TGTGCCAGCAGTTATACCATCGCCCAAGAGACCCAGTACTTC.

The CDR3 sequence: CASSSRRDRNYGYTF. The CDR3 DNA is TGTGCCAGCAGCTCTCGCCGGGACAGGAACTATGGCTACACCTTC. The chain uses TRBV13 and TRBJ1-2; TRBD1 matches 8 bases. The CDR3 runs to 15 residues. Looked up from germline, CDR1 is PRHDT and CDR2 is FYEKMQ (reference sequence). V shed 4 bases, J shed 2 bases, and the junction held 6 bases outside the gene matches.

V usage is TRBV28 and J usage is TRBJ2-3; 9 nucleotides match TRBD1. There are 15 residues in the CDR3. Germline CDR1 and CDR2: MDHEN and SYDVKM. Trimming took 5 bases from V and 3 from J; bases not matched to a gene: 6. The CDR3 DNA reads as TGTGCCAGCAGTACACAGGGGGCAGGGACAGATACGCAGTATTTT. This translates into CASSTQGAGTDTQYF.

This chain uses TRBV7-9 with TRBJ2-7; TRBD1 matches at 11 bases. Germline V gene sequence: CDR1 SEHNR, CDR2 FQNEAQ (reference sequence). The CDR3 has 15 residues. The V and J ends lost 5 bases and 6 bases, in that order; junction bases with no gene match: 9. Here the CDR3 DNA reads TGTGCCAGCAGCCCGGACAGGGGGCGAGCGTCCGAGCAGTACTTC. It is translated as CASSPDRGRASEQYF.

This chain uses TRBV6-5 with TRBJ1-5; a possible D gene is TRBD1 (5 bases). The germline CDR1 and CDR2 sequences are MNHEY and SVGAGI. This CDR3 has 14 amino acids. With 6 bases removed from V and 4 bases from J, the gap between germline ends came to 13 bases. The CDR3 DNA follows: TGTGCCAGCAGCGGTCAGGGTTGGAATCAGCCCCAGCATTTT. Its protein product is CASSGQGWNQPQHF.

This chain joins TRBV11-2 and TRBJ2-7; no firm D call. Germline CDR1 and CDR2: SGHAT and FQNNGV. This CDR3 region has 15 residues. The V and J ends lost 1 base and 3 bases respectively, with 13 bases between them. CDR3 nucleotide sequence: TGTGCCAGCAGCTTAGGGGTAGGATCTAGCTACGAGCAGTACTTC. Amino acids: CASSLGVGSSYEQYF.

The chain carries TRBV7-2 and TRBJ1-4; possible D gene TRBD1, 6 bases. The CDR3 spans 20 residues. Germline CDR1 reads SGHTA; CDR2 reads FQGNSA. V was cut by 0 bases and J by 0 bases, with 20 bases left in between. CDR3 coding DNA: TGTGCCAGCAGCTTAGCCCAGACAGGCGTTAGGTCTGCAACTAATGAAAAACTGTTTTTT. As protein: CASSLAQTGVRSATNEKLFF.

The chain combines TRBV24-1 with TRBJ2-3; 13 nucleotides align to TRBD2. The CDR3 length is 15 residues. V shed 6 bases and J 4 bases; nucleotides not matched to a gene: 3. CDR1 is KGHDR, CDR2 SFDVKD, per germline. CDR3 nucleotides: TGTGCCACCAGTCTCGGACTAGCGGGAGCAGATACGCAGTATTTT. Amino acids: CATSLGLAGADTQYF.